This is a list of T cell receptor beta chains from one sample in a study of blood T cells in healthy people across ages. TCRdb re-called the 5' RACE reads with MiXCR, one entry per CDR3 protein. The data show 850,000 to 1,100,000 distinct CDR3 sequences, 35% to 45% seen once. Sample: blood. The receptors shown here come from a man younger than 35 in good health. The CDR3 runs from the conserved cysteine through the conserved F or W. Each record gives: CDR3 DNA, CDR3 protein, D gene, clone size, J gene, V gene. The D gene is left open where the match is weak. Clone sizes are given selectively: once, few, many, or a class where the clone is expanded.

TGCAGTGCTAGTGCAACAGTCGGGGAGCTGTTTTTT,CSASATVGELFF,NA,few,TRBJ2-2,TRBV20-1
TGCAGTGCTAGTGGTTATTTCTACGAGCAGTACTTC,CSASGYFYEQYF,NA,NA,TRBJ2-7,TRBV20-1
TGCAGTGCTAGAGATCTCACCGGTCAGGGGGCGCGCACAGATACGCAGTATTTT,CSARDLTGQGARTDTQYF,TRBD1,NA,TRBJ2-3,TRBV20-1
TGTGCCAGCAGTTCAGCGACAGGGGTGCACTATGGCTACACCTTC,CASSSATGVHYGYTF,TRBD1,few,TRBJ1-2,TRBV12-3/TRBV12-4
TGTGCCAGCAGACAGGGGGCCTTGGAAAAACTGTTTTTT,CASRQGALEKLFF,TRBD1,many,TRBJ1-4,TRBV2
TGTGCCAGCAGCTACAGACCCGCTAGCACAGATACGCAGTATTTT,CASSYRPASTDTQYF,NA,NA,TRBJ2-3,TRBV7-9
TGCAGCGGACGATTCACAGGGGGGGTTAACAATGAGCAGTACTTC,CSGRFTGGVNNEQYF,NA,NA,TRBJ2-7,TRBV29-1
TGTGCCAGCATCCGCATTGGGAATGAGCAGTTCTTC,CASIRIGNEQFF,NA,NA,TRBJ2-1,TRBV12-3/TRBV12-4
TGTGCCAGCAGCTTGATGGAGAAGGAGACCCAGTACTTC,CASSLMEKETQYF,NA,few,TRBJ2-5,TRBV7-9
TGTGCCAGCAGCGAACAGGGGGCGCCTAACACTGAAGCTTTCTTT,CASSEQGAPNTEAFF,TRBD1,few,TRBJ1-1,TRBV6-6
TGCAGTGCTACCAGGGGGCCCGTGGGTTATAGCAATCAGCCCCAGCATTTT,CSATRGPVGYSNQPQHF,TRBD1,few,TRBJ1-5,TRBV20-1
TGTGCCAGCAGCAATGGACAGCACGGTGGAAACACCATATATTTT,CASSNGQHGGNTIYF,NA,NA,TRBJ1-3,TRBV2
TGTGCCAGCAGTGCCCGGGGGTACACAGATACGCAGTATTTT,CASSARGYTDTQYF,NA,NA,TRBJ2-3,TRBV6-1
TGTGCCAGCAGTGAGTTGGAGGACAGGGGTTTGAATGAGCAGTACTTC,CASSELEDRGLNEQYF,TRBD1,NA,TRBJ2-7,TRBV2
TGTGCCAGCAGCCCCGGGATAGCGGGAGCGACATACAATGAGCAGTTCTTC,CASSPGIAGATYNEQFF,TRBD2,NA,TRBJ2-1,TRBV9
TGTGCCAGCAGCCAAGGGGACAGCCCCAGCTCCTGCGAGCAGTACTTC,CASSQGDSPSSCEQYF,TRBD1,NA,TRBJ2-7,TRBV3-1
TGTGCCAGCACTTTGACTGCCGATCCTAGTAATGAGCAGTACTTC,CASTLTADPSNEQYF,NA,NA,TRBJ2-5,TRBV6-5
TGTGCCATCAGTGGAGAGGGCTACATCTACGGGCAGTACTTC,CAISGEGYIYGQYF,NA,NA,TRBJ2-7,TRBV10-3
TGTGCCAGCAGCCAGGATAACTCTAACTATGGCTACACCTTC,CASSQDNSNYGYTF,NA,few,TRBJ1-2,TRBV7-2
TGCAGCGTTGAGGGGACTAGCGGGGGGGGACGATACACAGATACGCAGTATTTT,CSVEGTSGGGRYTDTQYF,TRBD2,few,TRBJ2-3,TRBV29-1
TGCAGTGCTAGAGTACAGGGTGGGCTCTATAGCAATCAGCCCCAGCATTTT,CSARVQGGLYSNQPQHF,NA,few,TRBJ1-5,TRBV20-1
TGTGCCAGCAGCCCAACAGGGGGCTGGACGAACACTGAAGCTTTCTTT,CASSPTGGWTNTEAFF,TRBD1,few,TRBJ1-1,TRBV7-9